This T cell receptor beta chain stems from a study of shared clonotypes between healthy human individuals. Findings and limits, study-wide: Between a few donors, naive CD4 clonotypes were shared at a level of about 5%.

Measured with immunoSEQ multiplex PCR; TCRdb has only the in-frame clones, and not every one. The sample contains 2,500,000 or so clones, just over 90% of which appear only once. On this clone itself: What it recognizes is unknown.

The specimen was naive CD4+ T cells sorted from blood. Described subset: CD45RA+ positively selected. The TCR comes from a man between 18 and 29 years old in good health.

The CDR3 coding sequence is TGTGCCAGTAGTATTACAGGGGGGTACTCTGGCTACACCTTC. It translates to CASSITGGYSGYTF. The V gene is TRBV19, the J gene TRBJ1-2; 8 bases agree with TRBD1. The length of the CDR3 is 14 residues. Germline V CDR1 and CDR2: LNHDA, SQIVND (reference sequence). V lost 3 bases and J lost 7; bases outside the gene matches: 7.